The clone carrying this T cell receptor (beta chain) was seen only a few times. The antigen remains undetermined. The entry originates in a study of beta chain features in type 1 diabetes. The study, taken as a whole, reports: Because the template was cDNA, high-expressing cells might be over-represented.

Expressed TCRB transcripts got sequenced, as all isolated RNA was reverse transcribed. Sequenced naive, central memory and regulatory T cell samples produced an average of around 4 million reads. TCRdb keeps only in-frame clones here, not all; method: immunoSEQ multiplex PCR. Of about 150,000 clones listed, 11% are singletons. The germline V gene encodes CDR1 SQVTM and CDR2 ANQGSEA. Between the trimmed V and J ends, which lost 3 bases and 3 bases, there was a span of 8 bases. CDR3 size: 13 residues. Sequenced sample: central memory CD4+ T cells from blood. The receptor was derived from a man aged 18 to 29 in good health. The V gene is TRBV29-1, the J gene TRBJ2-2; tentatively, D is TRBD1 (5 bases). In nucleotides, the CDR3 is TGCAGCGTTGACAAGGGGCACACCGGGGAGCTGTTTTTT. Its translation is CSVDKGHTGELFF.